This TCR beta chain was found in a study of cytomegalovirus exposure and HLA in healthy donors. In nominal health when sampled, donors likely had unrecorded immune exposures nonetheless. Study results and caveats: Clonal expansion, a later analysis showed, was greater in HLA-associated TCR beta chains than in equally common others.

Both 60 Vbeta primers and 13 Jbeta primers went into the PCR. Profiled with immunoSEQ multiplex PCR; TCRdb holds only in-frame clones, not every one. This sample carries some 200,000 clones, about 12% of them seen once, and the ten largest clones take over 6.5%. Regarding this clone: Its antigen is undetermined.

The CDR3 runs to 16 residues. Germline V lookup: CDR1 SGDLS, CDR2 YYNGEE. V was pared by 4 bases and J by 4 bases, with 20 bases between. The sample comprised PBMCs. The chain uses TRBV9 and TRBJ1-2; D remains ambiguous. The source is a man aged 45-65 years in good health and CMV-seropositive. The CDR3 DNA sequence: TGTGCCAGCAGCCCTTCGGGGTACGGGGAGGCCTATGGCTACACCTTC. It encodes CASSPSGYGEAYGYTF.